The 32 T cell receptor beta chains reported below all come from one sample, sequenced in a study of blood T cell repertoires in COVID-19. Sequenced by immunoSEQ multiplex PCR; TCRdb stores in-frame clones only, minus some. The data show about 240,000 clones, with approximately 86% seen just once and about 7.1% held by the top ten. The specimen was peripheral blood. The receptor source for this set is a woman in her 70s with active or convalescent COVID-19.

The CDR3 sequence: CASSSSGDTQYF. The CDR3 DNA sequence: TGTGCCAGCAGCTCCTCGGGTGATACGCAGTATTTT. This rearrangement joins TRBV11-3 to TRBJ2-3; D not certain. The CDR3 runs to 12 residues. Trimming shortened V by 4 bases and J by 6 bases, and 8 bases separated the two germline ends. Germline V gene sequence: CDR1 SGHNT, CDR2 YENEEA.

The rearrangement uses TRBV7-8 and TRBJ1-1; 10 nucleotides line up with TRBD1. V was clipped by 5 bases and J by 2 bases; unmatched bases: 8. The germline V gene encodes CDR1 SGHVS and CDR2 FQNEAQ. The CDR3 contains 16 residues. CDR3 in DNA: TGTGCCAGCAGCGCTCCCGGGACAGGGGTTAACACTGAAGCTTTCTTT. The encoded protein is CASSAPGTGVNTEAFF. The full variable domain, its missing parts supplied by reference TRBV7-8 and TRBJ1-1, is GAGVSQSPRYKVAKRGQDVALRCDPISGHVSLFWYQQALGQGPEFLTYFQNEAQLDKSGLPSDRFFAERPEGSVSTLKIQRTQQEDSAVYLCASSAPGTGVNTEAFFGQGTRLTVV.

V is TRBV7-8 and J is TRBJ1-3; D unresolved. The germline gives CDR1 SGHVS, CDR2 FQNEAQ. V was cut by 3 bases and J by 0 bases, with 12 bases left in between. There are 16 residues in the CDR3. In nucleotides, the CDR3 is TGTGCCAGCAGCTTCCGGAGCGAACGCTCTGGAAACACCATATATTTT. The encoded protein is CASSFRSERSGNTIYF.

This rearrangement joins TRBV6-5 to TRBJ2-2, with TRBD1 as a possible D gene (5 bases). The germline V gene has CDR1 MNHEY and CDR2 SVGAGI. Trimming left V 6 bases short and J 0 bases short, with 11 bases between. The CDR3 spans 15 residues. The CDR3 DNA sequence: TGTGCCAGCAGCTCAGGGCCAGCGAACACCGGGGAGCTGTTTTTT. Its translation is CASSSGPANTGELFF.

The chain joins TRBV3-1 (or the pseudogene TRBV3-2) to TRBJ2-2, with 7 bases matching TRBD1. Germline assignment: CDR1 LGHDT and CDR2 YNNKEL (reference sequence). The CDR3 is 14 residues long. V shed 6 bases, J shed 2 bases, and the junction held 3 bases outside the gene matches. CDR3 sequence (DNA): TGTGCCAGCAGTCGACAGGGTAACACCGGGGAGCTGTTTTTT. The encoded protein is CASSRQGNTGELFF.

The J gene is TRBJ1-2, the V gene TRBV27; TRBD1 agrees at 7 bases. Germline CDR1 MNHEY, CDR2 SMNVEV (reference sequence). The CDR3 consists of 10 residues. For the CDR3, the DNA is TGTGACTGGGGGACAGCCGGCTACACCTTC. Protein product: CDWGTAGYTF.

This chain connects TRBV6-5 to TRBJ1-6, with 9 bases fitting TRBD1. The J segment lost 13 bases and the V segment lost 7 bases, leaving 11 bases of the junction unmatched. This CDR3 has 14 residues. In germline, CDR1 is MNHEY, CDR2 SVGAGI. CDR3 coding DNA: TGTGCCAGCACCCCCGGGGACAGGGTATCCCCCCTCCACTTT. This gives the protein CASTPGDRVSPLHF.

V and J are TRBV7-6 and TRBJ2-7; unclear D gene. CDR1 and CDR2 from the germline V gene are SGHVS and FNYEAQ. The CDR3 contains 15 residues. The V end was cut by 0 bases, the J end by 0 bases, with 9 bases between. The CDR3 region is CASSLAVGISYEQYF. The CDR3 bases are TGTGCCAGCAGCTTAGCGGTGGGCATCTCCTACGAGCAGTACTTC.

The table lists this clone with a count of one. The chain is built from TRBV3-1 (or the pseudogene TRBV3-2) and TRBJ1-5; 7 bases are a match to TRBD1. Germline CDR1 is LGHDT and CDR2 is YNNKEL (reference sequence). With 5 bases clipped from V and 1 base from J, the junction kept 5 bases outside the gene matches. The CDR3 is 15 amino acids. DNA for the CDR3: TGTGCCAGCAGCAGGGAACAGGGGAGCAATCAGCCCCAGCATTTT. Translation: CASSREQGSNQPQHF.

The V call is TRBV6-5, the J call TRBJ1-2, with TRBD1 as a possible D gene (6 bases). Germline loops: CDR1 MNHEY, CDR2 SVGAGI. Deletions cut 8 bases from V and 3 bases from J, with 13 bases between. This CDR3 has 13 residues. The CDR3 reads CASAGRGHYGYTF. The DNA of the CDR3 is TGTGCCAGCGCGGGCAGGGGACACTATGGCTACACCTTC.

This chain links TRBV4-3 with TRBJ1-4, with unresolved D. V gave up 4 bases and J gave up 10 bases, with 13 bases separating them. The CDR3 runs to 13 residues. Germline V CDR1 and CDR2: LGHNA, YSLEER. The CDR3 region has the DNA TGCGCCAGCAGCCTTGGACGGGGAGGAAAACTGTTTTTT. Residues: CASSLGRGGKLFF.

CDR3 nucleotide sequence: TGTGCCAGCAGTAGAACCGGGACAGGGCCCCTTAGCCCCACTCTCTCCTATAATTCACCCCTCCACTTT. Translated: CASSRTGTGPLSPTLSYNSPLHF. The V gene is TRBV27, the J gene TRBJ1-6; 9 bases agree with TRBD1. This CDR3 comprises 23 residues. CDR1 MNHEY and CDR2 SMNVEV come from the germline V gene (reference sequence). Losses at the gene ends were 5 bases for V and 0 bases for J; bases not matched to a gene: 23.

CDR3 loop: CASSLGTGPLNTEAFF. The CDR3, as DNA: TGTGCCAGCAGCCTCGGGACAGGGCCACTGAACACTGAAGCTTTCTTT. V usage is TRBV11-2 and J usage is TRBJ1-1, with 9 bases matching TRBD1. The CDR3 extends over 16 amino acids. Germline V gives CDR1 SGHAT, CDR2 FQNNGV. J lost 0 bases, V lost 5 bases, and 7 bases had no gene match.

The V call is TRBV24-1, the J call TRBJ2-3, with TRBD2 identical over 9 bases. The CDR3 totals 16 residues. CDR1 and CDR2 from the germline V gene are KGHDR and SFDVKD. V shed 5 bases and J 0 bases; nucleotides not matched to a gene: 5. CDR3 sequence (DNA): TGTGCCACCAGTGGGGGCCTAGCGGGGAGCACAGATACGCAGTATTTT. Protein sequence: CATSGGLAGSTDTQYF.

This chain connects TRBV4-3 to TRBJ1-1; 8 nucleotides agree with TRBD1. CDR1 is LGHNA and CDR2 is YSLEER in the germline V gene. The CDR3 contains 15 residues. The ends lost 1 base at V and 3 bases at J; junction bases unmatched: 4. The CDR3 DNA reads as TGCGCCAGCAGCCAAGGACTGACAGGGGACACTGAAGCTTTCTTT. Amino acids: CASSQGLTGDTEAFF.

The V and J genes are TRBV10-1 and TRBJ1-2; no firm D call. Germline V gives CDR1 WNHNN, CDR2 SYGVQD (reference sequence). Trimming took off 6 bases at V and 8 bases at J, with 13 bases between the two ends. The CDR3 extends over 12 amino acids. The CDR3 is CASRYRLGGYTF. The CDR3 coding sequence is TGCGCCAGCAGGTACCGACTCGGGGGCTACACCTTC.

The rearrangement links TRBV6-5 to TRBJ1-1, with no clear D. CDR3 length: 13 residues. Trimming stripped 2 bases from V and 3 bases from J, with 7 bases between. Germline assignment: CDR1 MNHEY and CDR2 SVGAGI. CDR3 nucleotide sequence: TGTGCCAGCAGTTACCAGAGGTACACTGAAGCTTTCTTT. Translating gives CASSYQRYTEAFF.

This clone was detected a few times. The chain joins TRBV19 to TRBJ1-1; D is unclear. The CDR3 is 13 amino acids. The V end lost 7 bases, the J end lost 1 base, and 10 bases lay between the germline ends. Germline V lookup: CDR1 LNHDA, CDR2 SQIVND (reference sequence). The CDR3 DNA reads TGTGCCAGTACTTGGGCAGAGAACACTGAAGCTTTCTTT. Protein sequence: CASTWAENTEAFF.

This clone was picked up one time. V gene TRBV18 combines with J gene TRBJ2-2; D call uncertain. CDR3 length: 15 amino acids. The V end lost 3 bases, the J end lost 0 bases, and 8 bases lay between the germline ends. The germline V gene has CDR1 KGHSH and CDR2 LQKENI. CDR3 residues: CASSPVQTNTGELFF. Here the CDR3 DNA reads TGTGCCAGCTCACCTGTCCAGACGAACACCGGGGAGCTGTTTTTT.

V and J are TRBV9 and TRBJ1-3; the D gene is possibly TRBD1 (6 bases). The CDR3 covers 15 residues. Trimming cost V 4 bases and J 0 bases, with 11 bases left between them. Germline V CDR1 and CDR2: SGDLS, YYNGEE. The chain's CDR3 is CASSPRQASGNTIYF. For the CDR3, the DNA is TGTGCCAGCAGCCCAAGACAGGCCTCTGGAAACACCATATATTTT.

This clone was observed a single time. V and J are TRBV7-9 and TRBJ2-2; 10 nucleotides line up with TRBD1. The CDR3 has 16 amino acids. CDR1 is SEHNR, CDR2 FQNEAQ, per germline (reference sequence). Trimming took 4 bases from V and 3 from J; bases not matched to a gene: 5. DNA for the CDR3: TGTGCCAGCAGCTGGCGGACAGGGGGAGACACCGGGGAGCTGTTTTTT. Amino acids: CASSWRTGGDTGELFF.

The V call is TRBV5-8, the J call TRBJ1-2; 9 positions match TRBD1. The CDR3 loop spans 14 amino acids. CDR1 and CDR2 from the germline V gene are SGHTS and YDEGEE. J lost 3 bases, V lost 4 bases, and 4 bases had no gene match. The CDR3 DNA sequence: TGTGCCAGCAGCACCCGGGACAGGGACTATGGCTACACCTTC. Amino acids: CASSTRDRDYGYTF.

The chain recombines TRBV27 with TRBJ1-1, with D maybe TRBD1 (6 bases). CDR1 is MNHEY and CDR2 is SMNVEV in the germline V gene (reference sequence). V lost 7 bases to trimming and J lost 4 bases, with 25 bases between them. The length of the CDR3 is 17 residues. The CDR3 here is CASTLRMGAEYVTEAFF. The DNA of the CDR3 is TGTGCCAGCACCCTGCGGATGGGGGCGGAGTATGTCACTGAAGCTTTCTTT.

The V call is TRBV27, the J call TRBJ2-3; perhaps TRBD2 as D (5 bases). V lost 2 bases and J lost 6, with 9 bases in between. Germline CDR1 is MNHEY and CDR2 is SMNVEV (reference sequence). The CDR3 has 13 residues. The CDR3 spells CASSLAWRDTQYF. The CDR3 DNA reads TGTGCCAGCAGTTTAGCATGGAGGGATACGCAGTATTTT.

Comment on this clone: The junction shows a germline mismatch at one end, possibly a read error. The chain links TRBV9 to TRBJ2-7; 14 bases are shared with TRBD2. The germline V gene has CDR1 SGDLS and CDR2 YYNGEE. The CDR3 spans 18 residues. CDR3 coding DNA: TGTGCCAGCAGTGAAGGGACTAGCGGGGGCCTCACCCCCTACGGGCAGTACTTC. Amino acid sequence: CASSEGTSGGLTPYGQYF.

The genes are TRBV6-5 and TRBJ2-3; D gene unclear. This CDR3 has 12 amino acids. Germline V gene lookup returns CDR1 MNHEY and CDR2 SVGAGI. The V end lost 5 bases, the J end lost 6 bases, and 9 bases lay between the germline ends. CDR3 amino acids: CASSSTGDTQYF. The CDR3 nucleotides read TGTGCCAGCAGTAGCACGGGTGATACGCAGTATTTT.

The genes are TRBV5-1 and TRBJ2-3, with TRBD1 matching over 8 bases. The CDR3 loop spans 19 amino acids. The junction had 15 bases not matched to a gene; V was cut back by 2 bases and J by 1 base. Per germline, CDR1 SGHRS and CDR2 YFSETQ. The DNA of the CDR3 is TGCGCCAGCAGCTTTACCCCACCCGTCTTGACAGGGGGCACAGATACGCAGTATTTT. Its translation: CASSFTPPVLTGGTDTQYF.

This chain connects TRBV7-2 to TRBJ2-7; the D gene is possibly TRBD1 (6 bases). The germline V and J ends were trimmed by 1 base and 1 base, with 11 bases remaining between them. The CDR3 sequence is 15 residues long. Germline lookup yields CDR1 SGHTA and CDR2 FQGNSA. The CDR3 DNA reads TGTGCCAGCAGCTTAGAGACAGGTCTTTCCTACGAGCAGTACTTC. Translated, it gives CASSLETGLSYEQYF.

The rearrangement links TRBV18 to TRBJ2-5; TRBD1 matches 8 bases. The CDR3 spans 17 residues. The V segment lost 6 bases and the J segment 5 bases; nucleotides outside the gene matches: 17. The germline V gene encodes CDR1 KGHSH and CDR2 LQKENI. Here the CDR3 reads CASSRPQGALQSETQYF. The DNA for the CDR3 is TGTGCCAGCTCTCGACCCCAGGGGGCGTTACAGTCCGAGACCCAGTACTTC.

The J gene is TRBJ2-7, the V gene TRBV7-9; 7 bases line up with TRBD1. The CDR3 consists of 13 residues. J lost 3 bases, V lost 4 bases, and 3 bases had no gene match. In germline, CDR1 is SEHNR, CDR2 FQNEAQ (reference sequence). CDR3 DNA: TGTGCCAGCAGCTCGGGACAGAGCTACGAGCAGTACTTC. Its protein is CASSSGQSYEQYF. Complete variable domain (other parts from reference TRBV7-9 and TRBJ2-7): DTGVSQNPRHKITKRGQNVTFRCDPISEHNRLYWYRQTLGQGPEFLTYFQNEAQLEKSRLLSDRFSAERPKGSFSTLEIQRTEQGDSAMYLCASSSGQSYEQYFGPGTRLTVT.

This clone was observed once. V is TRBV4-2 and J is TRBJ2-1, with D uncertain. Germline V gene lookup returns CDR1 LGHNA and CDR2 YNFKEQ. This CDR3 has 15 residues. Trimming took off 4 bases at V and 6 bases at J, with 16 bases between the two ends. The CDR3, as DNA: TGTGCCAGCAGCCCTATAACTATCCCCGGCAATGAGCAGTTCTTC. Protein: CASSPITIPGNEQFF.

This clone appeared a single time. The CDR3 region is CASSRMFDRANEKLFF. CDR3 nucleotides: TGTGCCAGCAGCCGGATGTTCGACAGGGCTAATGAAAAACTGTTTTTT. The chain has TRBV7-9 and TRBJ1-4; TRBD1 aligns across 7 bases. The CDR3 is 16 residues long. Germline values: CDR1 SEHNR, CDR2 FQNEAQ (reference sequence). Losses at the gene ends were 5 bases for V and 3 bases for J; bases not matched to a gene: 9. The complete variable domain, with remaining parts taken from reference TRBV7-9 and TRBJ1-4, reads DTGVSQNPRHKITKRGQNVTFRCDPISEHNRLYWYRQTLGQGPEFLTYFQNEAQLEKSRLLSDRFSAERPKGSFSTLEIQRTEQGDSAMYLCASSRMFDRANEKLFFGSGTQLSVL.